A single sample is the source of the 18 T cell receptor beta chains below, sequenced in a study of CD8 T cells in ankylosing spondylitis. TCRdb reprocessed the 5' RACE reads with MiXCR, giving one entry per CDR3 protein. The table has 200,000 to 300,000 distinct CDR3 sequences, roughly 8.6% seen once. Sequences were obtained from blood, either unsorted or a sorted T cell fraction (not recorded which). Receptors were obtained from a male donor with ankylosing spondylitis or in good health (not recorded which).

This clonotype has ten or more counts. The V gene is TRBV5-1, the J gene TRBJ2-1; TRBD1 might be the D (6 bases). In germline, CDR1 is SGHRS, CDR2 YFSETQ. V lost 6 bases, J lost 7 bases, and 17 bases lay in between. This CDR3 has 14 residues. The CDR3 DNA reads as TGCGCCAGCACCCCGGGACAACGGATAAATGAGCAGTTCTTC. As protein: CASTPGQRINEQFF.

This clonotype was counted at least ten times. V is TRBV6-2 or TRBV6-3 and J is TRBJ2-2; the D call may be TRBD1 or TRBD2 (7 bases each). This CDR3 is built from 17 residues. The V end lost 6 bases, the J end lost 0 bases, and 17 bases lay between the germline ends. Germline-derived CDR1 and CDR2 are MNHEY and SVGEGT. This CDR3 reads CASSYVRGGANTGELFF. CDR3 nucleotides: TGTGCCAGCAGCTACGTCAGGGGGGGTGCGAACACCGGGGAGCTGTTTTTT.

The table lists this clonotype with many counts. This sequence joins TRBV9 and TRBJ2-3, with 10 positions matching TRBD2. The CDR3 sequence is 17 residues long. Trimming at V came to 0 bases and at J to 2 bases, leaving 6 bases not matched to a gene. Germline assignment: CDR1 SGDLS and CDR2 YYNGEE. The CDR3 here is CASSVDPAGGFTDTQYF. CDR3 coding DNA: TGTGCCAGCAGCGTAGATCCAGCGGGGGGGTTCACAGATACGCAGTATTTT.

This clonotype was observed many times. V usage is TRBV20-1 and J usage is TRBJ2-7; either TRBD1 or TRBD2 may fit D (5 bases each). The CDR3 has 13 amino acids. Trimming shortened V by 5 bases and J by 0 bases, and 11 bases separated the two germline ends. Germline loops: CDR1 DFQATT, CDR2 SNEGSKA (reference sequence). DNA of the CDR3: TGCAGTGCTCGGACGAGGGGCTCCTACGAGCAGTACTTC. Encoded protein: CSARTRGSYEQYF.

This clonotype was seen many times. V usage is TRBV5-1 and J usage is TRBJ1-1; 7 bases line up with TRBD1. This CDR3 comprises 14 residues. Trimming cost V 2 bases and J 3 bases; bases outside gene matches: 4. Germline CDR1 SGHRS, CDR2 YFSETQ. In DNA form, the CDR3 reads TGCGCCAGCAGCTTCCCTGGACAGGACACTGAAGCTTTCTTT. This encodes CASSFPGQDTEAFF.

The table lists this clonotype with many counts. The CDR3 nucleotides are TGCAGTGCTAGAGCGGGACAGGGCTCCGGGGAGCTGTTTTTT. Protein sequence: CSARAGQGSGELFF. The V gene is TRBV20-1, the J gene TRBJ2-2; 9 nucleotides agree with TRBD1. The CDR3 is 14 amino acids. Germline V CDR1 and CDR2: DFQATT, SNEGSKA (reference sequence). The V gene end was trimmed by 1 base and the J gene end by 6 bases; junction bases not matched to a gene: 3.

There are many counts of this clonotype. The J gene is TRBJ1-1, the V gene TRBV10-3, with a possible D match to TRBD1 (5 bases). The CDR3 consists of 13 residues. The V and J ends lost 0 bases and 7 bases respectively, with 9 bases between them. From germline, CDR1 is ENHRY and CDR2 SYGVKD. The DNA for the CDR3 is TGTGCCATCAGTGAGTCGTCAGGGAGTGAAGCTTTCTTT. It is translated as CAISESSGSEAFF.

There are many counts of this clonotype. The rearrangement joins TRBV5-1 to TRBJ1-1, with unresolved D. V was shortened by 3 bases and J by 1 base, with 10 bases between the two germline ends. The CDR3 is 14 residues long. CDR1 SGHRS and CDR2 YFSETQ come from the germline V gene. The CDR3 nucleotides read TGCGCCAGCAGCTCGAGGACGGAGAACACTGAAGCTTTCTTT. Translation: CASSSRTENTEAFF.

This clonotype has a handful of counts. CDR3 nucleotides: TGTGCCAGCAGCTCGACGGCGATCTATGGCTACACCTTC. It is translated as CASSSTAIYGYTF. V is TRBV11-2 and J is TRBJ1-2; no clear D gene. V lost 4 bases to trimming and J lost 4 bases, with 10 bases between them. The CDR3 is 13 amino acids. Germline-derived CDR1 and CDR2 are SGHAT and FQNNGV.

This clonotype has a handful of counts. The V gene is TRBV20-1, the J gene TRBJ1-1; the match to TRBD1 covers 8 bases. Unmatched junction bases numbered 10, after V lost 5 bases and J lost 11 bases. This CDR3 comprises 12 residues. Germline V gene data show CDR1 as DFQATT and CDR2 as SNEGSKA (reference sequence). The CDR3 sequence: CSAPRQGRNAFF. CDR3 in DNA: TGCAGTGCTCCTCGACAGGGGAGGAATGCTTTCTTT.

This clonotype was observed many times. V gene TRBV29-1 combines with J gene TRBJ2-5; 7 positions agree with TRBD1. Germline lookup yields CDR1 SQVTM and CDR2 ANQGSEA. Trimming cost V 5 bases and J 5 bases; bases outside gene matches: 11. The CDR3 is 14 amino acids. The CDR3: CSVNPGTADETQYF. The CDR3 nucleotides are TGCAGCGTTAACCCCGGGACAGCGGACGAGACCCAGTACTTC.

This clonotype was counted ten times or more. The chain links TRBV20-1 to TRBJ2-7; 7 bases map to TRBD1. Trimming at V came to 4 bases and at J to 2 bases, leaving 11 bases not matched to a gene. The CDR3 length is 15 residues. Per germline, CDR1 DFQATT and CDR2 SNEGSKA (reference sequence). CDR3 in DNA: TGCAGTGCTAAACCGGTGGACAGGACAACCTACGAGCAGTACTTC. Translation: CSAKPVDRTTYEQYF.

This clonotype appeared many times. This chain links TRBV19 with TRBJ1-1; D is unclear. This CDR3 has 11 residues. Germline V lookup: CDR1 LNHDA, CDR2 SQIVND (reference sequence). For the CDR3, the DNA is TGTGTAGGAGACTCCGCCACTGAAGCTTTCTTT. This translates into CVGDSATEAFF. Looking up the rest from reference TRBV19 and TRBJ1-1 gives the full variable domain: DGGITQSPKYLFRKEGQNVTLSCEQNLNHDAMYWYRQDPGQGLRLIYYSQIVNDFQKGDIAEGYSVSREKKESFPLTVTSAQKNPTAFYLCVGDSATEAFFGQGTRLTVV.

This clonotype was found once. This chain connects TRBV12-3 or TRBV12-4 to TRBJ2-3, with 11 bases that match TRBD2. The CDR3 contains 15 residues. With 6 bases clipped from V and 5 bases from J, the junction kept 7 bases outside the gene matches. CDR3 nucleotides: TGTGCCAGCAGCCGGACTAGCGGGCGGAAAGATACGCAGTATTTT. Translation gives CASSRTSGRKDTQYF.

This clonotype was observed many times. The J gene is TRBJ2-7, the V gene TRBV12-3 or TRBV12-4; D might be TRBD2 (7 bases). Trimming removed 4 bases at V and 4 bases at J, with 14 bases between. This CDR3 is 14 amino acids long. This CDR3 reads CASSYRGAAYEQYF. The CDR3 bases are TGTGCCAGCAGTTACCGGGGGGCCGCTTACGAGCAGTACTTC.

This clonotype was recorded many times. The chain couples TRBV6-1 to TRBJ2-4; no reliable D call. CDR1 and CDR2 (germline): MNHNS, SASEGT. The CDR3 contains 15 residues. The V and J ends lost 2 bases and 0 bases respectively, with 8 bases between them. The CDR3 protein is CASSEQTLAKNIQYF. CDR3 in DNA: TGTGCCAGCAGTGAACAGACCCTAGCCAAAAACATTCAGTACTTC.

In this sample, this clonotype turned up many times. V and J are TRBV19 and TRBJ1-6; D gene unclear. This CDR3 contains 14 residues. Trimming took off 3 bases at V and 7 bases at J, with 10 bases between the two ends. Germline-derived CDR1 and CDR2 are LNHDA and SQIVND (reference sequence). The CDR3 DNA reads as TGTGCCAGTAGTATCCCGCTCGTCAATTCACCCCTCCACTTT. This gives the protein CASSIPLVNSPLHF.

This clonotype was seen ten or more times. The CDR3 bases are TGTGCCAGCTCACCACCCGGCAGCCAAGAGACCCAGTACTTC. Its translation: CASSPPGSQETQYF. The chain recombines TRBV18 with TRBJ2-5; D is uncertain. Between the trimmed V and J ends, which lost 0 bases and 1 base, there was a span of 6 bases. Germline V lookup: CDR1 KGHSH, CDR2 LQKENI. This CDR3 region has 14 residues.